This TCR beta chain was sequenced during a study of cytomegalovirus exposure and HLA in healthy donors. General observations from the study: Later, an analysis found that common viral pathogens appeared to be linked with several of the most significant clusters. A prior analysis recorded that most TCR beta V segments were productive about 90% or about 30% of the time. TCR beta V- and J-gene trimming, according to a later analysis, was linked to a missense DCLRE1C variant.

V was clipped by 4 bases and J by 4 bases; unmatched bases: 9. Looked up from germline, CDR1 is MNHEY and CDR2 is SVGAGI. This CDR3 is 16 amino acids long. Although they were nominally healthy when sampled, donors likely had unrecorded immune exposures. Points on this clone: Its antigen is as yet unknown.

The PCR employed 60 Vbeta primers together with 13 Jbeta primers. The table came from immunoSEQ multiplex PCR; TCRdb's copy has only in-frame clones and leaves some out. The sample contains around 100,000 clones, approximately 66% of which appear only once. The sample was PBMCs. The rearrangement uses TRBV6-5 and TRBJ2-3; 9 nucleotides line up with TRBD2. The TCR sequence derives from a woman between 50 and 59 years old in good health and CMV-seronegative. The CDR3 nucleotides are TGTGCCAGCAGTTCCCCTACTAGCGGGTACCCAGATACGCAGTATTTT. Translation gives CASSSPTSGYPDTQYF.